The source of this TCR beta chain is a study of shared clonotypes between healthy human individuals. Study-wide context: CD4 naive cells filled three plates per donor, CD4 memory three, CD8 naive two and CD8 memory one.

The CDR3 is made up of 14 amino acids. The V gene's germline CDR1 is MDHEN and CDR2 SYDVKM. V was clipped by 4 bases and J by 2 bases, with 10 bases between them. Terminally differentiated effector memory CD45RA+ cells were left out of the naive CD8 fraction, which was CD45RO-negative and positively selected for CCR7. All donors were healthy HIV-negative adults lacking recent acute infections or vaccinations. Method: immunoSEQ multiplex PCR; TCRdb's copy keeps in-frame clones and lacks some. This sample has over 2,000,000 clones, with roughly 95% found just once. The V call is TRBV28, the J call TRBJ2-3, with unresolved D. The sequenced material came from naive CD8+ T cells from PBMCs. This TCR was sampled from a man between 18 and 29 years old in good health. Some clones in this sample may be carry-over from other donors' samples. CDR3 protein: CASSSSQHTDTQYF. Here the CDR3 DNA reads TGTGCCAGCAGTTCTTCACAGCACACAGATACGCAGTATTTT.